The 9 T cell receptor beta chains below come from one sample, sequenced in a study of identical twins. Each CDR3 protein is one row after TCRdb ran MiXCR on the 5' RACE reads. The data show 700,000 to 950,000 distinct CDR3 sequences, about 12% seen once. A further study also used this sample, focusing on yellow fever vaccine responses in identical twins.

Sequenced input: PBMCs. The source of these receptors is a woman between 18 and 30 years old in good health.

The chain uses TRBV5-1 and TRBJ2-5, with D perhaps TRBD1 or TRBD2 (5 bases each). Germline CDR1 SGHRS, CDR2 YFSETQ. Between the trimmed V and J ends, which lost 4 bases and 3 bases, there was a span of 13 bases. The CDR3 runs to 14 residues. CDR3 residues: CASSGTGTEETQYF. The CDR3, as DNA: TGCGCCAGCAGCGGGACCGGGACCGAAGAGACCCAGTACTTC.

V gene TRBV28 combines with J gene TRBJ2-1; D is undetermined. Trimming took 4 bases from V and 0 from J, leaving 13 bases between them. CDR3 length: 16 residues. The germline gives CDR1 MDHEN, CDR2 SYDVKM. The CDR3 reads CASSSYRPDSYNEQFF. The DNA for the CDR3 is TGTGCCAGCAGTTCCTATAGACCTGACTCCTACAATGAGCAGTTCTTC.

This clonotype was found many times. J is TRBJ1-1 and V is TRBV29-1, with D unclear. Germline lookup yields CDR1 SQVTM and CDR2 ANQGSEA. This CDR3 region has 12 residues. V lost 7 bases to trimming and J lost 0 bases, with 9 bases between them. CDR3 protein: CSARTLNTEAFF. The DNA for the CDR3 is TGCAGCGCCAGGACTCTGAACACTGAAGCTTTCTTT.

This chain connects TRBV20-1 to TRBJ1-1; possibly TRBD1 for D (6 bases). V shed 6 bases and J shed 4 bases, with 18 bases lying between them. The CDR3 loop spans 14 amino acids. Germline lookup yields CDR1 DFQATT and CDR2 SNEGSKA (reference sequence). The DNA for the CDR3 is TGCAGTGCCCGGCGCGGGGGGCCGGGCACTGAAGCTTTCTTT. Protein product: CSARRGGPGTEAFF.

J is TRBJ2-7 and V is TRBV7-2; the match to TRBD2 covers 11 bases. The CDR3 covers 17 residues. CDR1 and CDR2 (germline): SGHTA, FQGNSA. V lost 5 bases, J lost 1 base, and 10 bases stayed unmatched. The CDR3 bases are TGTGCCAGCAGCACCGGACTAGCGGGCCTCGGGTCCTACGAGCAGTACTTC. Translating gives CASSTGLAGLGSYEQYF.

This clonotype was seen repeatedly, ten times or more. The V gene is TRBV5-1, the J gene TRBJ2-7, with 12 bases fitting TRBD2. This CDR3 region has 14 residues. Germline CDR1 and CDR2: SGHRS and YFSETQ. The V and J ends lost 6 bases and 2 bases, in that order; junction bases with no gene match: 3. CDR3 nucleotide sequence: TGCGCCAGCAACCTAGCGGGAGGGACCTACGAGCAGTACTTC. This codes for CASNLAGGTYEQYF.

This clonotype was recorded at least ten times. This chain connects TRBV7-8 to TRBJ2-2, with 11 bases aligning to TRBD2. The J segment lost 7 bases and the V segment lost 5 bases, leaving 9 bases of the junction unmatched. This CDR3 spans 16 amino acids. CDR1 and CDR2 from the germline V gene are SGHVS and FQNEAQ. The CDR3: CASSIVAGGPGGELFF. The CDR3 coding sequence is TGTGCCAGCAGCATTGTAGCGGGAGGGCCAGGCGGGGAGCTGTTTTTT.

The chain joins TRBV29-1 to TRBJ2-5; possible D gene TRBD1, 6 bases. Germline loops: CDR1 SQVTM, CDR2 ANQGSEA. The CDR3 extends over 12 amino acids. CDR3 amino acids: CRKQGGPETQYF. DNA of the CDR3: TGCAGAAAACAGGGCGGACCCGAGACCCAGTACTTC.

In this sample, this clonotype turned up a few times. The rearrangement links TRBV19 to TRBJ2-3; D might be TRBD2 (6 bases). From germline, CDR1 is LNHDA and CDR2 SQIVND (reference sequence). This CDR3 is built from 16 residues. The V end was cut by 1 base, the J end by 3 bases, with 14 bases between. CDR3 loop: CASSIGGAGRTDTQYF. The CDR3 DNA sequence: TGTGCCAGTAGTATAGGCGGAGCAGGGAGGACAGATACGCAGTATTTT.